Given below is one TCR beta chain in context. This PCR relied on a set of 60 Vbeta primers and 13 Jbeta primers. The assay was immunoSEQ multiplex PCR, and TCRdb's table has in-frame clones only and misses some. The sample contains 200,000 or so clones, over 80% of which appear only once. Germline CDR1 and CDR2: SGHDN and FVKESK. J lost 10 bases, V lost 4 bases, and 7 bases had no gene match. The CDR3 extends over 13 amino acids. The sample comes from a study of cytomegalovirus exposure and HLA in healthy donors. The V call is TRBV14, the J call TRBJ2-1, with TRBD2 matching 7 bases. Sequenced input: PBMCs. This sequence was found in a boy aged 2 to 10 in good health and CMV-seronegative. In DNA form, the CDR3 reads TGTGCCAGCAGCCCCGGGCTAGCGGCCGAGCAGTTCTTC. It translates to CASSPGLAAEQFF.